The entry below gives a single T cell receptor (beta chain) sequence along with its context. Its antigen is unknown. No base quality information exists; no much larger clone differs at one position. The library was prepared using the immunoSEQ multiplex PCR assay. TCRdb stores this immuneACCESS table with in-frame sequences only. Part of the clones is absent; in the studies checked, under half of the shortfall reflects unresolved V genes, and no reason is known for the rest. For this sample there are around 110,000 clones; roughly nine tenths appear just once. The ten largest clones capture approximately 1.1% of the sample. This record belongs to a study of control samples from healthy donors and cancer patients (TCRdb year 2020). Input material: PBMCs. The clonotype originates from a woman between 45 and 60 years old with colorectal cancer.

In nucleotides, the sequence is TGTGCCAGCAGACGTGACAGGGGAGAAGACTATGGCTACACCTTC. Its amino acids are CASRRDRGEDYGYTF. This chain is built from TRBV2 and TRBJ1-2, with 8 middle bases fitting TRBD1. Trimmed from V: 6 bases; trimmed from J: 3 bases; junction bases lacking a gene match: 9. Sequences SNHLY (CDR1) and FYNNEI (CDR2) are obtained from the germline V gene. The CDR3 goes from the cysteine to the phenylalanine over 15 residues. Of the read, only the CDR3 DNA is kept; its 45 bases are in frame from base 1.